Listed below are T cell receptor beta chains from one sample, sequenced in a study of T cell repertoires in cytomegalovirus infection. One entry per CDR3 protein, called by TCRdb with MiXCR from the reads. Among 380,000 or so distinct CDR3 sequences, nearly 35% were seen once, and the ten largest hold around an eighth. These TCRs are of unknown antigen specificity. Here the sequenced sample was cultured PBMCs, taken from culture after CMV antigen stimulation. These receptors were taken from a human donor in good health (CMV status not recorded). Some clones in this sample may be carry-over from other donors' samples. Both conserved end residues are part of each CDR3. The D gene is left open where the match is weak. Clone size is shown for a subset of rows, as once, few, many or a class of expanded clone.

>TRBJ1-1|-|TRBV5-1|-
TGCGCCAGCAAATTGGACGGCCTGAACACTGAAGCTTTCTTT
CASKLDGLNTEAFF
>TRBJ2-7|many|TRBV28|-
TGTGCCAGCGGAGTACAACCATACGAGCAGTACTTC
CASGVQPYEQYF
>TRBJ1-4|-|TRBV7-8|-
TGTGCCAGCAGGACCTCGAGGGCGCGGAGTGAAAAACTGTTTTTT
CASRTSRARSEKLFF
>TRBJ1-4|few|TRBV11-2|TRBD1
TGTGCCAGCAGCTTAGCAGGGACAGCTGAAAAACTGTTTTTT
CASSLAGTAEKLFF
>TRBJ1-2|few|TRBV7-2|-
TGTGCCAGCAGCTTAGGACAAAGGGATGGCTACACCTTC
CASSLGQRDGYTF
>TRBJ1-1|-|TRBV10-3|TRBD1
TGTGCCATCAGTGAGTCTCAGGGACAGAGGAACGCTGAAGCTTTCTTT
CAISESQGQRNAEAFF
>TRBJ2-3|-|TRBV9|TRBD2
TGTGCCAGCAGCCGCCTAGCGGGTATCACAGATACGCAGTATTTT
CASSRLAGITDTQYF
>TRBJ2-1|-|TRBV23-1|-
TGCGCCAGCAGCCCAGCCCGGGACGGATCATACAATGAGCAGTTCTTC
CASSPARDGSYNEQFF
>TRBJ1-3|few|TRBV6-2/TRBV6-3|-
TGTGCCAGCAGTCTCCATGAGGTGGTTACTGGAAACACCATATATTTT
CASSLHEVVTGNTIYF
>TRBJ2-1|-|TRBV10-3|-
TGTGCCATCAGTGAGTACAGGGATAGCAATGAGCAGTTCTTC
CAISEYRDSNEQFF
>TRBJ2-3|many|TRBV7-2|-
TGTGCCAGCAGCTTAGCTAGGCGCACAGATACGCAGTATTTT
CASSLARRTDTQYF
>TRBJ1-2|many|TRBV7-2|TRBD1
TGTGCCAGCAGCTCGACAGGGGACTATGGCTACACCTTC
CASSSTGDYGYTF
>TRBJ2-7|-|TRBV29-1|-
TGCAGCGTTCGGGACTTTCGAAGCTCCTACGAGCAGTACTTC
CSVRDFRSSYEQYF
>TRBJ1-1|-|TRBV28|TRBD1
TGTGCCAGCAATATAAGGGGACAGATGAACACTGAAGCTTTCTTT
CASNIRGQMNTEAFF
>TRBJ1-5|few|TRBV6-1|-
TGTGCCAGCAGTGAATCAGGGTTCAATCAGCCCCAGCATTTT
CASSESGFNQPQHF